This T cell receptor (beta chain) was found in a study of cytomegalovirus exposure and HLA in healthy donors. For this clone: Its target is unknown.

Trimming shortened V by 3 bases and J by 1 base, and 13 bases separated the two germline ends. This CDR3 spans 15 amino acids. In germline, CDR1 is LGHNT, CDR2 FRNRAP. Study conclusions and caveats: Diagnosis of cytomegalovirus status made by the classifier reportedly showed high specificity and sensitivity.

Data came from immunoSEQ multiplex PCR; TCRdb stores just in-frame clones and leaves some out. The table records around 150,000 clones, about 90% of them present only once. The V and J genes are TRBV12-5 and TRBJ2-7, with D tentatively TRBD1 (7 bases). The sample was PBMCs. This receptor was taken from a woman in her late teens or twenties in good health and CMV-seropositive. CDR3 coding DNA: TGTGCTAGTGGTTTAGCCAGGGGGGTATCCTACGAGCAGTACTTC. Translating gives CASGLARGVSYEQYF.